This T cell receptor (beta chain) comes out of a study of cytomegalovirus exposure and HLA in healthy donors. Healthy bone marrow donors made up the donor group. Study results and caveats: The study designated some 180 TCR beta chains cytomegalovirus-associated. With further analysis later on, most CMV-associated TCR beta chains appeared HLA-restricted. Most TCR sequences showed up rarely, but some public TCRs showed up in many donors.

The PCR was carried out with 60 Vbeta primers and 13 Jbeta primers. Data came from immunoSEQ multiplex PCR; TCRdb stores just in-frame clones and leaves some out. The sample shows about 140,000 clones, approximately 82% of them seen only once. Turning to this clone: Its antigen is unknown.

CDR3 length equals 15 residues. Germline CDR1 is MDHEN and CDR2 is SYDVKM. With V trimmed by 8 bases and J by 5 bases, 10 bases remained unmatched. The chain carries TRBV28 and TRBJ2-3; TRBD1 aligns across 10 bases. The sequence was obtained from a man younger than 40 in good health and CMV-seropositive. The sequenced sample was PBMCs. For the CDR3, the DNA is TGTGCCAGCCGCGACAGGGGGCAGGGTGTAGATACGCAGTATTTT. Translated: CASRDRGQGVDTQYF.